This T cell receptor beta chain was sequenced for a study of shared clonotypes between healthy human individuals. CD8 cells regarded as naive lacked CD45RO, were positively chosen for CCR7, and omitted terminally differentiated effector memory CD45RA+ cells. Notes on this clone: The antigen remains undetermined.

On sorted subsets, replicate PCRs used roughly 220 ng DNA, or tens of thousands of T cell genomes. The repertoire was sequenced with immunoSEQ multiplex PCR; TCRdb's copy has only in-frame clones and lacks some. The sample records 560,000 or so clones, about 95% being singletons. Study-wide points: Having only a few donors restricted how much genetic and exposure-history diversity was captured. It was observed that about 5% of naive CD4 clonotypes were shared across a handful of donors. Relative to their counterparts shared across all four donors, non-shared clonotypes exhibited diminished generation probabilities.

The clonotype comes from a woman in her 30s in good health. Sequenced input: naive CD8+ T cells sorted from blood.

CDR3 nucleotides: TGTGCCAGCAGCGTTGGCGGGAGTGCCTACAATGAGCAGTTCTTC. It specifies CASSVGGSAYNEQFF. This rearrangement joins TRBV9 to TRBJ2-1, with 7 bases aligning to TRBD2. The V and J ends lost 2 bases and 2 bases, in that order; junction bases with no gene match: 4. There are 15 residues in the CDR3. Germline assignment: CDR1 SGDLS and CDR2 YYNGEE.